These 25 T cell receptor beta chains share one sample of origin, sequenced in a study of T cells after yellow fever vaccination. MiXCR, applied by TCRdb to the 5' RACE reads, yields one record per CDR3 protein. This sample yields about 350,000 distinct CDR3 sequences, of which roughly 8% are seen a single time; 15% to 20% belongs to the top ten. Specimen: PBMCs, collected about 49 days after the first yellow fever vaccination. These receptors were collected from a man younger than 35 who received the YFV17D yellow fever vaccine.

The gene calls are TRBV7-2 and TRBJ1-6; D gene unclear. Germline values: CDR1 SGHTA, CDR2 FQGNSA. The CDR3 has 16 amino acids. Trimming stripped 5 bases from V and 5 bases from J, with 16 bases between. The CDR3 spells CASSPPGSPDNSPLHF. CDR3 DNA: TGTGCCAGCAGCCCCCCAGGCTCCCCCGATAATTCACCCCTCCACTTT.

In its sample, this clonotype was seen a few times. The chain links TRBV6-1 to TRBJ1-2; the match to TRBD1 covers 10 bases. Germline CDR1 reads MNHNS; CDR2 reads SASEGT. The V gene end was trimmed by 6 bases and the J gene end by 6 bases; junction bases not matched to a gene: 16. The CDR3 runs to 17 residues. The CDR3 DNA is TGTGCCAGCAGCACCGTCCGACTGGGACAGGGGAACCATGGCTACACCTTC. This gives the protein CASSTVRLGQGNHGYTF.

CDR3 nucleotides: TGTGCCAGCACCACAGCCGCTTCGGGGTTGACTGAAGCTTTCTTT. Protein sequence: CASTTAASGLTEAFF. The chain carries TRBV6-1 and TRBJ1-1; D is unclear. The V gene's germline CDR1 is MNHNS and CDR2 SASEGT. This CDR3 comprises 15 residues. Between the trimmed V and J ends, which lost 7 bases and 5 bases, there was a span of 20 bases.

V and J are TRBV5-1 and TRBJ1-1, with 10 bases aligning to TRBD1. This CDR3 region has 17 residues. Germline V gives CDR1 SGHRS, CDR2 YFSETQ. Trimming removed 5 bases from V and 4 bases from J; junction bases left unmatched: 14. The CDR3 loop is CASSPGTGASLTTEAFF. The CDR3 DNA is TGCGCCAGCAGTCCCGGGACAGGGGCCTCCCTAACCACTGAAGCTTTCTTT.

This clonotype has only a few counts. The rearrangement joins TRBV12-3 or TRBV12-4 to TRBJ2-5, with a possible D match to TRBD1 (6 bases). The CDR3 extends over 14 amino acids. Trimming shortened V by 7 bases and J by 5 bases, and 17 bases separated the two germline ends. The CDR3, as DNA: TGTGCCAGCACCCACAGGGTGCTACGGGAGACCCAGTACTTC. The encoded protein is CASTHRVLRETQYF.

There are a few counts of this clonotype. V gene TRBV12-3 or TRBV12-4 combines with J gene TRBJ2-2; a weak D match, TRBD2 (6 bases). The CDR3 totals 14 residues. V shed 4 bases and J shed 3 bases, with 9 bases lying between them. The CDR3 loop is CASSSRLDTGELFF. CDR3 DNA: TGTGCCAGCAGTTCCCGACTAGACACCGGGGAGCTGTTTTTT.

V and J are TRBV5-1 and TRBJ2-5; 11 bases agree with TRBD1. CDR3 length: 17 residues. V gave up 0 bases and J gave up 6 bases; unmatched junction bases: 10. Germline CDR1 reads SGHRS; CDR2 reads YFSETQ. The CDR3 region has the DNA TGCGCCAGCAGCTTGGTTCCAGGACAGGGGGCAATGAAGACCCAGTACTTC. This gives the protein CASSLVPGQGAMKTQYF.

This clonotype was seen a few times. This rearrangement joins TRBV18 to TRBJ1-1; possibly TRBD1 for D (6 bases). With 5 bases removed from V and 7 bases from J, the gap between germline ends came to 14 bases. The length of the CDR3 is 13 residues. Germline CDR1 KGHSH, CDR2 LQKENI. CDR3 DNA sequence: TGTGCCAGCTCATCCCAGGGGCCCGTTGAAGCTTTCTTT. It encodes CASSSQGPVEAFF.

The V and J genes are TRBV30 and TRBJ2-3, with 10 nucleotides matching TRBD2. CDR3 size: 15 residues. Trimming removed 1 base from V and 2 bases from J; junction bases left unmatched: 3. The germline V gene has CDR1 GTSNPN and CDR2 SVGIG (reference sequence). This CDR3 reads CAWSGTSGNTDTQYF. The CDR3 DNA reads TGTGCCTGGAGTGGGACTAGCGGAAACACAGATACGCAGTATTTT.

This clonotype was counted only a few times. The V call is TRBV4-1, the J call TRBJ2-2, with D unclear. Between the trimmed V and J ends, which lost 3 bases and 4 bases, there was a span of 12 bases. The CDR3 is made up of 15 amino acids. Germline lookup yields CDR1 MGHRA and CDR2 YSYEKL. Here the CDR3 reads CASSHPRYSTGELFF. Written as DNA, the CDR3 is TGCGCCAGCAGCCACCCCAGGTATTCCACCGGGGAGCTGTTTTTT.

The rearrangement joins TRBV9 to TRBJ1-3; D ambiguous. V shed 3 bases and J shed 7 bases, with 8 bases lying between them. There are 12 residues in the CDR3. In germline, CDR1 is SGDLS, CDR2 YYNGEE. The CDR3 DNA reads as TGTGCCAGCAGCGAGGAAGGGAACACCATATATTTT. Residues: CASSEEGNTIYF.

The chain links TRBV21-1 to TRBJ1-5; the D call TRBD1 from the table was never checked on the DNA. TRBV21-1 is shown as a pseudogene. The CDR3 length is 17 residues. For the CDR3, the DNA is TGTGCCAGCAGCTCCCGGGACAGGGTTGGTAGCAATCAGCCCCAGCATTTT. It specifies CASSSRDRVGSNQPQHF.

V and J are TRBV20-1 and TRBJ1-1; D not resolved. Between the trimmed V and J ends, which lost 1 base and 0 bases, there was a span of 6 bases. Germline assignment: CDR1 DFQATT and CDR2 SNEGSKA (reference sequence). The CDR3 is 13 residues long. The CDR3 sequence is CSARAGMNTEAFF. Written as DNA, the CDR3 is TGCAGTGCTAGAGCCGGAATGAACACTGAAGCTTTCTTT.

This clonotype was picked up a small number of times. The chain couples TRBV27 to TRBJ1-5; D unclear. Germline CDR1 is MNHEY and CDR2 is SMNVEV (reference sequence). This CDR3 is built from 15 residues. Trimming took off 5 bases at V and 7 bases at J, with 18 bases between the two ends. In nucleotides, the CDR3 is TGTGCCAGCAGTCCGGGCACCACGGGATCGCAGCCCCAGCATTTT. Amino acids: CASSPGTTGSQPQHF.

The chain uses TRBV11-2 and TRBJ2-5; D unclear. The CDR3 spans 14 residues. Between the trimmed V and J ends, which lost 1 base and 6 bases, there was a span of 12 bases. In germline, CDR1 is SGHAT, CDR2 FQNNGV. DNA of the CDR3: TGTGCCAGCAGCTTAGGAGTAACTCAGAAGACCCAGTACTTC. Its translation is CASSLGVTQKTQYF.

This clonotype was observed many times. The chain employs TRBV29-1 and TRBJ2-7; 10 positions agree with TRBD1. CDR3 size: 14 residues. Trimming at V came to 3 bases and at J to 5 bases, leaving 7 bases not matched to a gene. Germline lookup yields CDR1 SQVTM and CDR2 ANQGSEA. The CDR3, as DNA: TGCAGCGTTGACCAGGGACAGGGGAATAACGAGCAGTACTTC. It specifies CSVDQGQGNNEQYF.

This clonotype was recorded a few times. The gene calls are TRBV4-1 and TRBJ1-1, with 7 bases lining up with TRBD1. V shed 3 bases, J shed 6 bases, and the junction held 7 bases outside the gene matches. This CDR3 has 14 residues. CDR1 MGHRA and CDR2 YSYEKL come from the germline V gene. The CDR3 DNA follows: TGCGCCAGCAGCCACAGACAGGGAGGGGCTGAAGCTTTCTTT. This codes for CASSHRQGGAEAFF.

This clonotype was recorded a few times. V usage is TRBV18 and J usage is TRBJ1-2; D call uncertain. This CDR3 has 14 residues. Germline V gene sequence: CDR1 KGHSH, CDR2 LQKENI. Trimming removed 4 bases at V and 13 bases at J, with 22 bases between. The CDR3 sequence: CASSLKNRTVSTTF. The DNA of the CDR3 is TGTGCCAGCTCACTTAAAAATCGGACGGTTTCGACCACCTTC.

This clonotype was detected a few times. V is TRBV20-1 and J is TRBJ2-3; TRBD1 might be the D (5 bases). Germline loops: CDR1 DFQATT, CDR2 SNEGSKA (reference sequence). V shed 2 bases and J shed 3 bases, with 21 bases lying between them. This CDR3 is 17 amino acids long. The CDR3 nucleotides read TGCAGTGCTAGATCCCCCCCGGCAGGGTGGATAACAGATACGCAGTATTTT. The encoded protein is CSARSPPAGWITDTQYF.

This chain links TRBV29-1 with TRBJ2-7; 7 nucleotides align to TRBD1. This CDR3 region has 14 residues. With 4 bases clipped from V and 5 bases from J, the junction kept 11 bases outside the gene matches. Per the germline V gene, CDR1 is SQVTM and CDR2 is ANQGSEA. The CDR3 region has the DNA TGCAGCGTTGCGGGGACAAAGACAGGGAACGAGCAGTACTTC. This gives the protein CSVAGTKTGNEQYF.

The chain links TRBV14 to TRBJ1-1; 7 positions match TRBD1. The CDR3 consists of 17 residues. The germline V gene encodes CDR1 SGHDN and CDR2 FVKESK. V lost 1 base to trimming and J lost 2 bases; unmatched junction nucleotides: 10. DNA for the CDR3: TGTGCCAGCAGCCAAGTGTACAGGACAGGCCAAAACACTGAAGCTTTCTTT. Translated: CASSQVYRTGQNTEAFF.

This clonotype was found a few times. The chain recombines TRBV5-5 with TRBJ1-1; 7 nucleotides align to TRBD1. Trimming cost V 3 bases and J 1 base; bases outside gene matches: 3. This CDR3 is 14 amino acids long. The germline CDR1 and CDR2 sequences are SGHKS and YYEKEE (reference sequence). The chain's CDR3 is CASSWGQPNTEAFF. Written as DNA, the CDR3 is TGTGCCAGCAGCTGGGGACAGCCGAACACTGAAGCTTTCTTT.

This clonotype was seen more than once but under ten times. The chain uses TRBV29-1 and TRBJ2-2; D gene ambiguous. The V gene's germline CDR1 is SQVTM and CDR2 ANQGSEA. The V and J ends lost 3 bases and 3 bases respectively, with 2 bases between them. The CDR3 has 11 amino acids. As DNA, the CDR3 is TGCAGCGTTGAGGACACCGGGGAGCTGTTTTTT. This codes for CSVEDTGELFF.

CDR3 bases: TGCGCCAGCAGCCAAGAACCCGGCACCTCGCCCACCGGGGAGCTGTTTTTT. Its translation: CASSQEPGTSPTGELFF. The chain employs TRBV4-3 and TRBJ2-2, with D hard to call. Germline lookup yields CDR1 LGHNA and CDR2 YSLEER. Trimming pared 0 bases from V and 4 bases from J, leaving 15 bases between. This CDR3 is built from 17 residues.

This clonotype was detected only a few times. This chain joins TRBV7-8 and TRBJ1-1; 10 bases line up with TRBD1. Trimming cost V 3 bases and J 0 bases; bases outside gene matches: 7. The germline V gene has CDR1 SGHVS and CDR2 FQNEAQ. This CDR3 comprises 17 residues. The CDR3 protein is CASSFPRDRGLNTEAFF. CDR3 in DNA: TGTGCCAGCAGCTTCCCCCGGGACAGGGGTTTGAACACTGAAGCTTTCTTT.